This T cell receptor beta chain was captured in a study of spatial heterogeneity in lung cancer. Germline loops: CDR1 SEHNR, CDR2 FQNEAQ (reference sequence). Trimming removed 6 bases from V and 3 bases from J; junction bases left unmatched: 6. The length of the CDR3 is 15 residues. The time point: sample taken at primary tumor resection. Tumor, nontumor lung or frozen PBMC supplied whole RNA, sequenced without sorting. In TCRdb, the 5' RACE reads were re-called with MiXCR into one record per CDR3 protein. The table lists 30,000 or so distinct CDR3 sequences, 7.5% to 9.5% of them singletons, with around 36% in the top ten. This clonotype was detected only a few times.

The TCR originated in a female donor with early-stage non-small cell lung cancer. This sequence joins TRBV7-9 and TRBJ2-5; 11 bases agree with TRBD2. Sequenced here: PBMCs, sampled at surgery. The CDR3 spells CASRRGLAAEETQYF. DNA for the CDR3: TGTGCCAGCAGGAGGGGACTAGCGGCTGAAGAGACCCAGTACTTC. Combining the CDR3 with reference TRBV7-9 and TRBJ2-5 gives the whole variable domain DTGVSQNPRHKITKRGQNVTFRCDPISEHNRLYWYRQTLGQGPEFLTYFQNEAQLEKSRLLSDRFSAERPKGSFSTLEIQRTEQGDSAMYLCASRRGLAAEETQYFGPGTRLLVL.